The rows below give T cell receptor beta chains drawn from one sample of a study of blood T cell repertoires in COVID-19. Generated by immunoSEQ multiplex PCR, the TCRdb table keeps only in-frame clones and is missing some. In the table there are about 160,000 clones, 65% to 85% of which are singletons. The material sequenced was peripheral blood. All receptors come from a woman aged 55-70 years with acute or convalescent COVID-19. The CDR3 runs from the conserved cysteine through the conserved F or W. The D gene is left open where the match is weak. Not all rows give a size; the values are once, few, many and, for expanded clones, a class.

j_gene,abundance,v_gene,d_gene,CDR3aa,CDR3nt
TRBJ1-2,.,TRBV29-1,.,CSVEDLQGPNYGYTF,TGCAGCGTTGAAGATCTGCAGGGGCCGAACTATGGCTACACCTTC
TRBJ2-5,few,TRBV11-2,TRBD2,CASSLGLAGDQETQYF,TGTGCCAGCAGCTTAGGCCTAGCGGGGGACCAAGAGACCCAGTACTTC
TRBJ1-1,.,TRBV7-2,.,CASSLYTAGEAFF,TGTGCCAGCAGCTTATATACCGCGGGGGAAGCTTTCTTT
TRBJ2-7,.,TRBV14,TRBD1,CASSQGGYRGRHEQYF,TGTGCCAGCAGCCAAGGAGGGTACAGGGGGCGTCACGAGCAGTACTTC
TRBJ1-1,.,TRBV7-2,.,CASSFEGRGSTEAFF,TGTGCCAGCAGCTTTGAGGGGAGGGGGTCAACTGAAGCTTTCTTT
TRBJ1-1,once,TRBV6-5,.,CASSYTGGIGTEAFF,TGTGCCAGCAGTTACACGGGTGGAATCGGAACTGAAGCTTTCTTT
TRBJ2-3,few,TRBV6-5,TRBD2,CASSSLAGGPPDTQYF,TGTGCCAGCAGTTCACTAGCGGGGGGGCCCCCAGATACGCAGTATTTT
TRBJ2-3,.,TRBV9,TRBD2,CASSVQLAGVGDTQYF,TGTGCCAGCAGCGTACAGCTAGCGGGGGTAGGGGATACGCAGTATTTT
TRBJ1-5,.,TRBV6-5,TRBD1,CASRPSDRDQPQHF,TGTGCCAGCAGACCGAGTGACAGGGATCAGCCCCAGCATTTT
TRBJ1-5,.,TRBV5-5,.,CASSTLPTANSNQPQHF,TGTGCCAGCAGCACATTGCCGACTGCCAATAGCAATCAGCCCCAGCATTTT
TRBJ2-1,.,TRBV5-4,.,CASSLDAGSYNEQFF,TGTGCCAGCAGCTTGGACGCGGGGTCCTACAATGAGCAGTTCTTC
TRBJ2-5,.,TRBV29-1,.,CSVESRETQYF,TGCAGCGTTGAGAGCCGGGAGACCCAGTACTTC
TRBJ1-2,.,TRBV7-9,TRBD1,CASSLGGQGYGYTF,TGTGCCAGCAGCTTAGGTGGACAGGGATATGGCTACACCTTC
TRBJ2-3,.,TRBV2,.,CASSGRANTDTQYF,TGTGCCAGCAGTGGTAGAGCTAACACAGATACGCAGTATTTT
TRBJ1-3,.,TRBV25-1,.,CASSEFAGFSGNTIYF,TGTGCCAGCAGTGAATTTGCGGGATTCTCTGGAAACACCATATATTTT
TRBJ1-1,few,TRBV7-9,.,CASSPSSGVEWNTEAFF,TGTGCCAGCAGCCCATCCAGCGGGGTTGAGTGGAACACTGAAGCTTTCTTT
TRBJ1-2,.,TRBV6-5,.,CASIPLGGTGGYTF,TGTGCCAGCATCCCTTTGGGCGGGACTGGTGGCTACACCTTC
TRBJ2-1,.,TRBV14,TRBD2,CASSQGLAGIYNEQFF,TGTGCCAGCAGCCAAGGTCTAGCGGGCATCTACAATGAGCAGTTCTTC
TRBJ1-1,.,TRBV7-2,.,CASSLASGLNTEAFF,TGTGCCAGCAGCTTAGCGTCCGGTTTGAACACTGAAGCTTTCTTT
TRBJ1-1,.,TRBV5-6,.,CASSSDKNTEAFF,TGTGCCAGCAGCTCTGACAAGAACACTGAAGCTTTCTTT
TRBJ1-2,.,TRBV5-6,.,CASSLGGPANYGYTF,TGTGCCAGCAGCTTGGGGGGGCCCGCTAACTATGGCTACACCTTC
TRBJ1-1,once,TRBV4-2,.,CASSRLLGRRYAEAFF,TGTGCCAGCAGCAGACTATTGGGCAGGAGGTACGCTGAAGCTTTCTTT
TRBJ2-1,few,TRBV5-1,TRBD1,CASSITGQAKHNEQFF,TGCGCCAGCAGCATTACTGGACAGGCAAAGCACAATGAGCAGTTCTTC
TRBJ2-1,.,TRBV7-9,TRBD1,CASSFTGGDEQFF,TGTGCCAGCAGCTTTACAGGGGGTGATGAGCAGTTCTTC
TRBJ1-3,.,TRBV9,.,CASSPSWLGTGNTIYF,TGTGCCAGCAGCCCTAGCTGGTTGGGAACTGGAAACACCATATATTTT
TRBJ2-1,medium-sized,TRBV6-5,.,CASSYSIASSYNEQFF,TGTGCCAGCAGTTACTCGATTGCGAGCTCCTACAATGAGCAGTTCTTC
TRBJ2-7,.,TRBV7-2,.,CASSPNQGKEQYF,TGTGCCAGCAGCCCCAACCAGGGGAAAGAGCAGTACTTC
TRBJ1-2,.,TRBV7-2,.,CASTRTQGPYGYTF,TGTGCCAGCACCCGGACACAGGGTCCCTATGGCTACACCTTC
TRBJ2-2,.,TRBV4-3,.,CASSQGAGTGELFF,TGCGCCAGCAGCCAAGGGGCGGGCACCGGGGAGCTGTTTTTT
TRBJ2-7,.,TRBV7-2,TRBD1,CASSLGRQGTYEQYF,TGTGCCAGCAGCTTAGGGCGACAGGGTACCTACGAGCAGTACTTC
TRBJ1-1,.,TRBV5-6,TRBD1,CASKLELGQGNTEAFF,TGTGCCAGCAAGCTAGAACTCGGACAGGGGAACACTGAAGCTTTCTTT
TRBJ2-3,once,TRBV20-1,.,CSASSRGAGTDTQYF,TGCAGTGCTAGTAGTCGGGGGGCGGGCACAGATACGCAGTATTTT
TRBJ2-1,.,TRBV5-8,TRBD1,CASSLGQGVNEQFF,TGTGCCAGCAGCTTGGGACAGGGTGTAAATGAGCAGTTCTTC
TRBJ2-7,many,TRBV11-2,TRBD1,CASSSDREDEQYF,TGTGCCAGCAGCTCGGACAGGGAGGACGAGCAGTACTTC
TRBJ2-7,once,TRBV6-5,.,CASEYSSYEQYF,TGTGCCAGCGAGTACTCGTCCTACGAGCAGTACTTC
TRBJ2-7,.,TRBV29-1,TRBD1,CSVILGTGFYEQYF,TGCAGCGTTATTTTGGGGACAGGGTTCTACGAGCAGTACTTC
TRBJ1-1,.,TRBV11-3,.,CASSQGSTEAFF,TGTGCCAGCAGCCAGGGTAGCACTGAAGCTTTCTTT
TRBJ1-1,.,TRBV18,.,CASSQDTKDTEAFF,TGTGCCAGCTCTCAGGACACAAAGGACACTGAAGCTTTCTTT
TRBJ1-5,few,TRBV19,TRBD1,CASSGTDRVSYPPQHF,TGTGCCAGTAGTGGAACCGACAGGGTCTCCTATCCGCCCCAGCATTTT
TRBJ1-1,few,TRBV6-5,.,CASLYSPGTEAFF,TGTGCCAGCCTTTATTCCCCGGGCACTGAAGCTTTCTTT
TRBJ1-6,.,TRBV3-1/TRBV3-2,TRBD1,CASSQDWAGGRSSPLHF,TGTGCCAGCAGCCAAGATTGGGCAGGGGGCAGGAGTTCACCCCTCCACTTT
TRBJ2-2,.,TRBV11-3,.,CASSFQRTGELFF,TGTGCCAGCAGCTTTCAGCGGACCGGGGAGCTGTTTTTT
TRBJ1-2,.,TRBV9,TRBD1,CASSVALRGPSNYGYTF,TGTGCCAGCAGCGTAGCTCTCAGGGGGCCCTCTAATTATGGCTACACCTTC
TRBJ2-3,.,TRBV11-3,.,CASSLGATADTQYF,TGTGCCAGCAGCTTAGGGGCTACTGCAGATACGCAGTATTTT
TRBJ2-1,.,TRBV2,.,CASSGQTYNEQFF,TGTGCCAGCAGTGGGCAGACCTACAATGAGCAGTTCTTC
TRBJ2-3,.,TRBV7-3,TRBD2,CASSYGTSGVPPDTQYF,TGTGCCAGCAGCTACGGGACTAGCGGGGTTCCCCCAGATACGCAGTATTTT
TRBJ1-2,.,TRBV9,TRBD1,CASSAIGQGAYGYTF,TGTGCCAGCAGCGCGATCGGACAGGGGGCCTATGGCTACACCTTC
TRBJ2-3,once,TRBV7-9,.,CASSLHGVGTDTQYF,TGTGCCAGCAGCTTACACGGGGTTGGCACAGATACGCAGTATTTT
TRBJ2-3,.,TRBV5-4,TRBD2,CASSLWTSGDTQYF,TGTGCCAGCAGCTTGTGGACTAGCGGAGATACGCAGTATTTT
TRBJ1-1,.,TRBV6-2/TRBV6-3,TRBD1,CASSYFAGTGTEAFF,TGTGCCAGCAGTTACTTTGCCGGGACAGGGACTGAAGCTTTCTTT
TRBJ1-1,.,TRBV6-5,.,CASSSQAQRTEAFF,TGTGCCAGCAGCTCGCAGGCCCAGAGAACTGAAGCTTTCTTT
TRBJ2-2,.,TRBV7-9,TRBD2,CASSSRTSVGTGELFF,TGTGCCAGCAGCTCCCGGACTAGCGTCGGCACCGGGGAGCTGTTTTTT
TRBJ2-5,.,TRBV4-3,.,CASSQDGRGRETQYF,TGCGCCAGCAGCCAAGATGGGCGGGGGCGAGAGACCCAGTACTTC
TRBJ2-5,.,TRBV6-5,TRBD2,CASSYGASGGQETQYF,TGTGCCAGCAGTTACGGGGCTAGCGGGGGCCAAGAGACCCAGTACTTC
TRBJ1-1,.,TRBV5-1,TRBD1,CASRVQGTNTEAFF,TGCGCCAGCAGGGTACAGGGGACGAACACTGAAGCTTTCTTT
TRBJ2-5,.,TRBV28,.,CASSLPVGTQYF,TGTGCCAGCAGTTTGCCGGTTGGGACCCAGTACTTC
TRBJ1-4,.,TRBV6-2/TRBV6-3,.,CASSYSMRMGTNEKLFF,TGTGCCAGCAGTTACTCGATGCGGATGGGAACTAATGAAAAACTGTTTTTT
TRBJ2-7,once,TRBV21-1,.,CASSCRTVLYEQYF,TGTGCCAGCAGCTGCCGGACTGTCCTCTACGAGCAGTACTTC
TRBJ1-2,.,TRBV6-5,.,CASSQGYGYTF,TGTGCCAGCAGTCAGGGGTATGGCTACACCTTC
TRBJ1-3,.,TRBV5-1,.,CASGLGAASGNTIYF,TGCGCCAGCGGGCTAGGGGCCGCGAGTGGAAACACCATATATTTT